This is a list of T cell receptor beta chains from one sample in a study of blood T cell repertoires in COVID-19. Generated by immunoSEQ multiplex PCR, the TCRdb table keeps only in-frame clones and is missing some. The table includes 150,000 or so clones, approximately 83% detected once. The sequencing sample was made of peripheral blood. All receptors derive from a woman aged 55 to 70 with acute or convalescent COVID-19. Both conserved end residues are part of each CDR3. The D gene is left open where the match is weak.

v_gene | d_gene | CDR3aa
TRBV4-3 | NA | CASSQTTGNGETQYF
TRBV4-2 | NA | CASSLIGTGEKLFF
TRBV19 | TRBD1 | CASRGAGTGAGANVLTF
TRBV7-2 | TRBD1 | CASSFGTGASSGNTIYF
TRBV6-6 | NA | CASEARGNTIYF
TRBV28 | NA | CASSAGPVHYGYTF
TRBV7-9 | NA | CASSLQNTEAFF
TRBV7-3 | TRBD1 | CASRFDRGSYNEQFF
TRBV6-5 | TRBD2 | CASWRGIADTQYF
TRBV7-9 | NA | CASRLTGYEQYF
TRBV18 | TRBD1 | CASSRTGGATNEKLFF
TRBV6-7 | NA | CASSYSHRNSYEQYF
TRBV16 | NA | CASIPGGNSGNTIYF
TRBV11-2 | TRBD2 | CASSANKGLAGDWRETQYF
TRBV14 | NA | CASSQRERSSYNEQFF
TRBV9 | TRBD1 | CASSIQGSMNTEAFF
TRBV30 | NA | CATLGGALGELFF
TRBV18 | TRBD1 | CASSPGQGASETQYF
TRBV5-1 | TRBD1 | CASSSAGQGRETQYF
TRBV27 | NA | CASSQTGRTEAFF
TRBV3-1/TRBV3-2 | TRBD2 | CASSLSPGTSSETQYF
TRBV6-5 | NA | CASRSTGTEAFF
TRBV19 | NA | CASSKRLGELFF
TRBV7-9 | NA | CASSTGTRNNSPLHF
TRBV2 | NA | CASTAGSETQYF
TRBV5-1 | TRBD1 | CASSARQGYNEQFF
TRBV7-2 | TRBD2 | CASSLTSGGTYEQYF
TRBV4-1 | NA | CASSQTEAEKLFF
TRBV6-4 | NA | CASSEYPGNQPQHF
TRBV9 | NA | CASSPTENYGYTF
TRBV11-1 | TRBD1 | CASSSDRGRNYGYTF
TRBV14 | NA | CASSLTGWAEAFF
TRBV9 | TRBD2 | CASSVAQTSGPYEQYF
TRBV10-3 | TRBD1 | CAISESVDRGLDTGELFF
TRBV7-9 | NA | CASSLTGVNEKLFF
TRBV2 | NA | CASRGLSTNEKLFF
TRBV27 | TRBD1 | CASRRTGSSYGYTF
TRBV11-2 | NA | CASSLAGRGTEAFF
TRBV2 | NA | CASRATGNTEAFF
TRBV6-5 | TRBD1 | CASSPRQGVGELFF
TRBV7-2 | TRBD2 | CASSPGLAGGPNLF
TRBV5-1 | NA | CASSLGQVLMNTEAFF
TRBV18 | NA | CASSPAKSRSNEQFF
TRBV2 | NA | CASSAATGGNSPLHF
TRBV10-3 | TRBD1 | CAISGPGTGVYGYTF
TRBV5-4 | NA | CASSLVENYGYTF
TRBV13 | TRBD1 | CASSSGTGMGRYNEQFF
TRBV6-5 | TRBD1 | CASRVEQGAMAPLHF
TRBV10-3 | TRBD1 | CAISESTGQAYGYTF
TRBV6-4 | NA | CASSAGLNYNEQFF
TRBV7-9 | TRBD1 | CASSAGQGGGGYTF
TRBV6-5 | TRBD1 | CASNPGQGGRTEAFF
TRBV27 | TRBD1 | CASSLVGGNGYTF
TRBV9 | TRBD1 | CASSVDSGGSPLHF